The clone carrying this T cell receptor (beta chain) was counted at least ten times. The record originates from a study of blood T cell repertoires in COVID-19. CDR1 is SGHRS and CDR2 is YFSETQ in the germline V gene. Germline trimming cut 3 bases from V and 6 bases from J; bases unmatched to any gene: 15. This CDR3 is 17 amino acids long. TCRdb's table, derived via immunoSEQ multiplex PCR, lists solely in-frame clones and lacks some. The data show about 200,000 clones, roughly 90% seen once. This receptor was taken from a man aged 55 to 69 who had recovered from COVID-19. This chain uses TRBV5-1 with TRBJ2-1; 7 nucleotides match TRBD1. Sequenced sample: peripheral blood. In nucleotides, the CDR3 is TGCGCCAGCAGCTCGGATCCCGACAGGGATTTCTCCAATGAGCAGTTCTTC. Translated: CASSSDPDRDFSNEQFF.